One sample yielded the 17 T cell receptor beta chains listed below, sequenced in a study of blood T cell repertoires in COVID-19. The protocol was immunoSEQ multiplex PCR, while the TCRdb copy is restricted to in-frame clones and leaves out a portion. The table has a few hundred thousand clones, roughly nine tenths seen once; the top ten hold roughly 2.3%. Specimen: peripheral blood. These receptors all stem from a man aged 18-30 years with active or convalescent COVID-19.

The chain carries TRBV28 and TRBJ1-5, with 7 bases that match TRBD1. Germline CDR1 is MDHEN and CDR2 is SYDVKM. V shed 6 bases, J shed 0 bases, and the junction held 14 bases outside the gene matches. The CDR3 sequence is 18 residues long. CDR3 nucleotides: TGTGCCAGCAGGACAGGGTTTATGCTAAGATCTAGCAATCAGCCCCAGCATTTT. It specifies CASRTGFMLRSSNQPQHF. Together with reference TRBV28 and TRBJ1-5, the CDR3 gives the full variable domain: DVKVTQSSRYLVKRTGEKVFLECVQDMDHENMFWYRQDPGLGLRLIYFSYDVKMKEKGDIPEGYSVSREKKERFSLILESASTNQTSMYLCASRTGFMLRSSNQPQHFGDGTRLSIL.

The V and J genes are TRBV28 and TRBJ2-7; 7 nucleotides line up with TRBD1. V trimming: 6 bases; J trimming: 7 bases; junction bases outside the gene matches: 12. This CDR3 contains 14 residues. Germline V lookup: CDR1 MDHEN, CDR2 SYDVKM. The CDR3 sequence is CASRPRDRVEEQYF. Here the CDR3 DNA reads TGTGCCAGCAGGCCCCGTGACAGGGTTGAAGAGCAGTACTTC. Based on the CDR3 plus reference TRBV28 and TRBJ2-7, the full variable domain is DVKVTQSSRYLVKRTGEKVFLECVQDMDHENMFWYRQDPGLGLRLIYFSYDVKMKEKGDIPEGYSVSREKKERFSLILESASTNQTSMYLCASRPRDRVEEQYFGPGTRLTVT.

The chain recombines TRBV12-3 or TRBV12-4 with TRBJ2-7, with 7 nucleotides matching TRBD1. V lost 8 bases and J lost 3; bases outside the gene matches: 4. This CDR3 has 12 residues. CDR3 sequence: CASGTGDYEQYF. CDR3 coding DNA: TGTGCCAGCGGAACAGGGGACTACGAGCAGTACTTC.

The V and J genes are TRBV28 and TRBJ1-4, with 10 bases matching TRBD1. From germline, CDR1 is MDHEN and CDR2 SYDVKM. The V segment lost 8 bases and the J segment 8 bases; nucleotides outside the gene matches: 2. This CDR3 region has 12 residues. Written as DNA, the CDR3 is TGTGCCAGCGGGGGACAGGGGGAAAAACTGTTTTTT. Protein product: CASGGQGEKLFF. Full variable domain (rest looked up from reference TRBV28 and TRBJ1-4): DVKVTQSSRYLVKRTGEKVFLECVQDMDHENMFWYRQDPGLGLRLIYFSYDVKMKEKGDIPEGYSVSREKKERFSLILESASTNQTSMYLCASGGQGEKLFFGSGTQLSVL.

The chain uses TRBV4-3 and TRBJ1-1; a possible D gene is TRBD1 (6 bases). The CDR3 consists of 15 residues. Trimming shortened V by 1 base and J by 0 bases, and 9 bases separated the two germline ends. The V gene's germline CDR1 is LGHNA and CDR2 YSLEER. CDR3 in amino acids: CASSQVGGVNTEAFF. The CDR3 nucleotides read TGCGCCAGCAGCCAAGTAGGGGGTGTGAACACTGAAGCTTTCTTT.

The rearrangement joins TRBV18 to TRBJ2-7, with D possibly TRBD1 on 6 matching bases. Germline V gives CDR1 KGHSH, CDR2 LQKENI. V dropped 1 base and J dropped 1 base, with 14 bases sitting between them. This CDR3 is built from 16 residues. CDR3 nucleotides: TGTGCCAGCTCACCACGATCCCCCAGGGGATCCTACGAGCAGTACTTC. Translating it yields CASSPRSPRGSYEQYF. The full variable domain, in which reference TRBV18 and TRBJ2-7 provide the parts outside the CDR3, is NAGVMQNPRHLVRRRGQEARLRCSPMKGHSHVYWYRQLPEEGLKFMVYLQKENIIDESGMPKERFSAEFPKEGPSILRIQQVVRGDSAAYFCASSPRSPRGSYEQYFGPGTRLTVT.

This clone occurred once. The rearrangement uses TRBV2 and TRBJ2-3; a possible D gene is TRBD1 (5 bases). Germline CDR1 SNHLY, CDR2 FYNNEI. The V gene lost 6 bases and the J gene lost 2 bases, with 12 bases spanning the gap. CDR3 length equals 14 residues. The CDR3 protein is CASRIDRDTDTQYF. CDR3 nucleotides: TGTGCCAGCAGGATAGACAGAGACACAGATACGCAGTATTTT. Full variable domain (outside the CDR3, taken from reference TRBV2 and TRBJ2-3): EPEVTQTPSHQVTQMGQEVILRCVPISNHLYFYWYRQILGQKVEFLVSFYNNEISEKSEIFDDQFSVERPDGSNFTLKIRSTKLEDSAMYFCASRIDRDTDTQYFGPGTRLTVL.

This clone was found once. The V call is TRBV10-1, the J call TRBJ2-3, with a weak D call TRBD2 (6 bases). The CDR3 runs to 15 residues. Trimming stripped 3 bases from V and 2 bases from J, with 12 bases between. The germline V gene encodes CDR1 WNHNN and CDR2 SYGVQD (reference sequence). Here the CDR3 DNA reads TGCGCCAGCAGTGACGGCAGGACTAACACAGATACGCAGTATTTT. This sequence encodes CASSDGRTNTDTQYF.

Notes on this clone: Other DNA variants within this sample encode the same CDR3. The chain joins TRBV19 to TRBJ1-1; 8 bases are shared with TRBD1. The CDR3 spans 14 residues. Per the germline V gene, CDR1 is LNHDA and CDR2 is SQIVND (reference sequence). J was trimmed by 5 bases and V by 6 bases; bases with no gene match: 8. CDR3 sequence: CASRYRTGRTEAFF. CDR3 coding DNA: TGTGCCAGTAGGTATCGGACAGGGAGAACTGAAGCTTTCTTT.

The CDR3 here is CASSEWGTGSEAFF. The DNA for the CDR3 is TGTGCCAGCAGTGAATGGGGGACAGGTAGTGAAGCTTTCTTT. V is TRBV6-1 and J is TRBJ1-1; 8 bases are a match to TRBD1. The CDR3 totals 14 residues. From germline, CDR1 is MNHNS and CDR2 SASEGT. Trimming at V came to 2 bases and at J to 7 bases, leaving 6 bases not matched to a gene.

This clone has a single count. The chain is built from TRBV7-2 and TRBJ1-6; D remains ambiguous. Germline V gene data show CDR1 as SGHTA and CDR2 as FQGNSA. The CDR3 runs to 16 residues. Trimming removed 2 bases from V and 0 bases from J, with 8 bases in between. The CDR3 DNA follows: TGTGCCAGCAGCTTATCCTCCAGCTCCTATAATTCACCCCTCCACTTT. Translating it yields CASSLSSSSYNSPLHF.

The genes are TRBV9 and TRBJ2-1, with D possibly being TRBD1 (7 bases). Trimming shortened V by 0 bases and J by 6 bases, and 16 bases separated the two germline ends. Germline-derived CDR1 and CDR2 are SGDLS and YYNGEE. This CDR3 has 16 amino acids. The CDR3 is CASSVEGGTVGNEQFF. CDR3 nucleotide sequence: TGTGCCAGCAGCGTAGAGGGCGGGACAGTAGGCAATGAGCAGTTCTTC.

The chain is built from TRBV9 and TRBJ2-2; D is ambiguous. CDR3 size: 17 residues. The germline V and J ends were trimmed by 3 bases and 2 bases, with 17 bases remaining between them. Germline CDR1 SGDLS, CDR2 YYNGEE. The CDR3 here is CASSESPSDLNTGELFF. CDR3 sequence (DNA): TGTGCCAGCAGCGAGTCCCCCTCCGATCTAAACACCGGGGAGCTGTTTTTT. The whole variable domain, remainder taken from reference TRBV9 and TRBJ2-2, is DSGVTQTPKHLITATGQRVTLRCSPRSGDLSVYWYQQSLDQGLQFLIQYYNGEERAKGNILERFSAQQFPDLHSELNLSSLELGDSALYFCASSESPSDLNTGELFFGEGSRLTVL.

V and J are TRBV6-7 and TRBJ2-7; a weak D match, TRBD2 (6 bases). TRBV6-7 carries the ORF label, with uncertain function. There are 15 residues in the CDR3. Trimming stripped 2 bases from V and 2 bases from J, with 13 bases between. CDR3 nucleotide sequence: TGTGCCAGCAGTTACGGGCGGGAAAGAACCTACGAGCAGTACTTC. It translates to CASSYGRERTYEQYF.

The chain combines TRBV5-1 with TRBJ1-2, with 8 bases aligning to TRBD1. Germline V CDR1 and CDR2: SGHRS, YFSETQ. CDR3 length: 18 amino acids. Trimming at V came to 0 bases and at J to 0 bases, leaving 10 bases not matched to a gene. CDR3 nucleotide sequence: TGCGCCAGCAGCTTGGCCCCACAGACAGGGGTATCTAACTATGGCTACACCTTC. Protein sequence: CASSLAPQTGVSNYGYTF.

The CDR3 sequence: CASSLFSNTGELFF. The CDR3 region has the DNA TGTGCCAGCAGCCTGTTTTCGAACACCGGGGAGCTGTTTTTT. The chain has TRBV9 and TRBJ2-2; D ambiguous. The CDR3 is 14 residues long. Germline V gene sequence: CDR1 SGDLS, CDR2 YYNGEE. V lost 4 bases, J lost 0 bases, and 7 bases lay in between.

The chain couples TRBV6-6 to TRBJ2-7, with TRBD2 matching over 11 bases. V lost 5 bases and J lost 4; bases outside the gene matches: 10. There are 16 residues in the CDR3. Germline CDR1 reads MNHNY; CDR2 reads SVGAGI (reference sequence). CDR3 sequence reads: CASSIVRSSGGYEQYF. Here the CDR3 DNA reads TGTGCCAGCAGTATAGTGAGGTCTAGCGGGGGGTACGAGCAGTACTTC.